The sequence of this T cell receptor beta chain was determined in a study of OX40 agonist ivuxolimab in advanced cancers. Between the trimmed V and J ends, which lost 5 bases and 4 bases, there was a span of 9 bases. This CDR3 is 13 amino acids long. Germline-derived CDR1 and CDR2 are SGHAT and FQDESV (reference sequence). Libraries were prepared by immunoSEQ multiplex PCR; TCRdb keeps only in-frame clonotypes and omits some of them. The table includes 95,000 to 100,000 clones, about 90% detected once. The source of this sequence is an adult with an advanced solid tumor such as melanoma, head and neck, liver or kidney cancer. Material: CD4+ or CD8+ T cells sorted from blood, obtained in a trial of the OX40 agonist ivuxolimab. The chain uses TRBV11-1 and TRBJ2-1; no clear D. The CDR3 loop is CASSPPSYNEQFF. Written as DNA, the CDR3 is TGTGCCAGCAGCCCCCCGAGTTACAATGAGCAGTTCTTC.